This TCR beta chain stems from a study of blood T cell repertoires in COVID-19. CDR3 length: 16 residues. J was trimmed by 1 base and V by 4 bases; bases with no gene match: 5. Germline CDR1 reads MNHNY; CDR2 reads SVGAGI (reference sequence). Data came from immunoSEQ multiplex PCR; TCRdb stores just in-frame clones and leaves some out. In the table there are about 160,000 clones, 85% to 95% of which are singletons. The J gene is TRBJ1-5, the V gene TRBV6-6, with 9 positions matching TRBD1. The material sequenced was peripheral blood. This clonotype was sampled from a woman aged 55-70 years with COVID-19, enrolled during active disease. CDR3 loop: CASSSTGGLSNQPQHF. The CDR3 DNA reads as TGTGCCAGCAGTTCGACAGGGGGTCTGAGCAATCAGCCCCAGCATTTT.